This T cell receptor (beta chain) stems from a study of PD-1 blockade in classical Hodgkin lymphoma. Method: immunoSEQ multiplex PCR; TCRdb's copy keeps in-frame clones and lacks some. This sample has 20,000 to 25,000 clones, with about 94% found just once. The length of the CDR3 is 16 residues. Per the germline V gene, CDR1 is SGDLS and CDR2 is YYNGEE. V lost 0 bases, J lost 5 bases, and 17 bases lay in between. Time point described: newly diagnosed, previously untreated cHL patient sample. Material for sequencing was peripheral blood mononuclear cells (PBMCs). This rearrangement joins TRBV9 to TRBJ2-5, with D perhaps matching TRBD1 (5 bases). The clonotype was recovered from a human donor with classical Hodgkin lymphoma. CDR3 DNA sequence: TGTGCCAGCAGCGTAGGTGGTACAGGTGTGGGGGAGACCCAGTACTTC. This sequence encodes CASSVGGTGVGETQYF.